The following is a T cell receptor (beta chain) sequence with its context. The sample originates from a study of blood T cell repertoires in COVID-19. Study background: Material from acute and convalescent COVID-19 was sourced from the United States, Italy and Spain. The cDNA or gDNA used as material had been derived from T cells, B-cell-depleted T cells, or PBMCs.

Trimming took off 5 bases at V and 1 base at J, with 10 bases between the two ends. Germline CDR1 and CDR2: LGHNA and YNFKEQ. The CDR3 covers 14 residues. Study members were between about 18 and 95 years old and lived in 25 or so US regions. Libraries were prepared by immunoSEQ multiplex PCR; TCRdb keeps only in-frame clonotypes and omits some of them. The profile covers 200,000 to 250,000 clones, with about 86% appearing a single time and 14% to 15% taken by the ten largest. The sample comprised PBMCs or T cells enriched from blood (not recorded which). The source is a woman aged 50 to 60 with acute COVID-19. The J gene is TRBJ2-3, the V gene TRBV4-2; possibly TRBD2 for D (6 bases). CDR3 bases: TGTGCCAGCAGCGGGAGGTCCGGCACAGATACGCAGTATTTT. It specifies CASSGRSGTDTQYF.